This T cell receptor beta chain is drawn from a study of read filtering for tumor transcriptome and immune sequencing. Overall study findings and caveats: This fraction held mixed bone marrow immune cells after CD138-negative sorting. Correlation between methods rose after single-read clonotypes were removed.

The library was built from roughly 400 ng RNA with molecular barcoded adaptors for alpha/delta and beta/gamma chains. TCRdb fed the reads into MiXCR, producing one record per CDR3 protein. Found here are some 120,000 distinct CDR3 sequences, 10% to 15% of them singletons; the top ten hold roughly 9.6%. Concerning this clonotype: Its antigen is not known.

The V segment lost 8 bases and the J segment 4 bases; nucleotides outside the gene matches: 7. Germline V gene lookup returns CDR1 SQVTM and CDR2 ANQGSEA. The CDR3 runs 12 residues. The specimen sequenced was a population of CD138-negative cells sorted from bone marrow. The chain joins TRBV29-1 to TRBJ1-1; the match to TRBD1 covers 7 bases. The source of this sequence is a donor over 35 with multiple myeloma. CDR3 nucleotides: TGCAGCACCGACAGGGAGACCACTGAAGCTTTCTTT. The encoded protein is CSTDRETTEAFF.